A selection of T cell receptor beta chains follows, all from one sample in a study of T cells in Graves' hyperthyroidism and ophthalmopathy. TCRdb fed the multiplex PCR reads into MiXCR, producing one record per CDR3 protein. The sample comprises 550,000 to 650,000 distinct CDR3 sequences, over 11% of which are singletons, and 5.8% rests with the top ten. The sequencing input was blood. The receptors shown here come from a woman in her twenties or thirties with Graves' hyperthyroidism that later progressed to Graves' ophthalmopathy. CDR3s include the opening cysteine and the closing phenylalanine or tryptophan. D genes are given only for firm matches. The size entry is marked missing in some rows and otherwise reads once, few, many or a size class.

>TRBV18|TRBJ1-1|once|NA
CASSPGLELNTDAFF
TGTGCCAGCTCCCCGGGTCTCGAGCTAAACACTGACGCTTTCTTT
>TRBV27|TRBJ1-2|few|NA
CASSLQGLYGYTF
TGTGCCAGCAGTTTACAGGGACTTTATGGCTACACCTTC
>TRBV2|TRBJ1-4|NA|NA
CASSVRLSPEKLFF
TGTGCCAGCAGTGTACGGCTGTCTCCCGAAAAACTGTTTTTT
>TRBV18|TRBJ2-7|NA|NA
CASSPYGVGYEQYF
TGTGCCAGCTCACCATATGGGGTAGGCTACGAGCAGTACTTC
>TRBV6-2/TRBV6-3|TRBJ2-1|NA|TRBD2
CASSAWTSGRWGNEQSF
TGTGCCAGCAGTGCATGGACTAGCGGGAGGTGGGGGAATGAGCAGTCCTTC
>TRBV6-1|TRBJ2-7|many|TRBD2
CASSEYRTSVNEQYF
TGTGCCAGCAGTGAATACAGGACTAGCGTCAACGAGCAGTACTTC
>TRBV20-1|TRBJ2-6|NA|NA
CSAGRSGANVLTF
TGCAGTGCTGGCCGGAGCGGGGCCAACGTCCTGACTTTC
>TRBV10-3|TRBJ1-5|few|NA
CAISESEQPQHF
TGTGCCATCAGTGAGTCTGAACAGCCCCAGCATTTT
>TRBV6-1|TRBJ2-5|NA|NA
CANRPDGQETQYF
TGTGCCAACCGACCGGATGGGCAAGAGACCCAGTACTTC
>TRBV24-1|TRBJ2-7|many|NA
CATSDWDSPSYEQYF
TGTGCCACCAGTGATTGGGACTCACCTTCCTACGAGCAGTACTTC
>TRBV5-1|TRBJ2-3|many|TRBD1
CASSHRRGRREQYF
TGCGCCAGCAGCCACCGCAGGGGGAGAAGGGAGCAGTATTTT
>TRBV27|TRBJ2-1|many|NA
CASSLREYGYNEQFF
TGTGCCAGCAGCTTACGGGAGTATGGCTACAATGAGCAGTTCTTC
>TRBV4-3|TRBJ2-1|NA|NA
CASSQLQGEGGHEQFF
TGCGCCAGCAGTCAACTACAGGGGGAGGGTGGCCATGAGCAGTTCTTC
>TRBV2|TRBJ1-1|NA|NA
CASQERSVDTEAFF
TGTGCCAGCCAAGAACGCAGTGTCGACACTGAAGCTTTCTTT
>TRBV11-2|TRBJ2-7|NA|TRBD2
CASSSTWTSGPTYEQYF
TGTGCCAGCAGCTCCACCTGGACTAGCGGGCCTACCTACGAGCAGTACTTC
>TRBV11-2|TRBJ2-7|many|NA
CASTLQGYEQYF
TGTGCCAGCACTCTACAGGGCTACGAGCAGTACTTC
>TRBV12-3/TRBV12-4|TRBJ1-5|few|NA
CASRPDWDQPQHF
TGTGCCAGCAGGCCTGACTGGGATCAGCCCCAGCATTTT
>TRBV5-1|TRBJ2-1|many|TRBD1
CASSLVGQGHYNEQFF
TGCGCCAGCAGCTTGGTGGGACAGGGCCACTACAATGAGCAGTTCTTC
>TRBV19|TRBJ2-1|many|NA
CASRLQGSGVNEQFF
TGTGCCAGCAGGCTACAGGGTTCGGGAGTGAATGAGCAGTTCTTC
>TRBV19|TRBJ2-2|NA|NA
CASIEKANTGELFF
TGTGCCAGTATTGAGAAAGCGAACACCGGGGAGCTGTTTTTT
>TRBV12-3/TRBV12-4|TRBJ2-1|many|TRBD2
CASGTISYNEQFF
TGTGCCAGCGGGACTATATCCTACAATGAGCAGTTCTTC
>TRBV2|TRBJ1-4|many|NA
CASSEAGFGGEKLFF
TGTGCCAGCAGTGAGGCGGGGTTTGGGGGTGAAAAACTGTTTTTT
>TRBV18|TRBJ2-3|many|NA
CASSPGHTDTQYF
TGTGCCAGCTCACCGGGCCATACAGATACGCAGTATTTT
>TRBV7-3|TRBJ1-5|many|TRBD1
CASSPGQGSRPQHF
TGTGCCAGCAGCCCAGGACAGGGGAGTAGGCCCCAGCATTTT